These T cell receptor beta chains were read from a single sample in a study of T cell responses to AZD1222 COVID-19 vaccine. Some clones are missing from TCRdb's copy, which holds only in-frame ones; the method was immunoSEQ multiplex PCR. Counted here are 100,000 to 130,000 clones, around 89% occurring once; the ten biggest clones make up 6.5% to 8%. This specimen was peripheral blood, taken on day 0 of AZD1222 vaccination. These receptors originate from an adult in good health. Both conserved end residues are part of each CDR3. A D gene is named only where the DNA matches it firmly. Part of the rows lack a size; the others show once, few, many or a class for expanded clones.

v_call	d_call	j_call	clone_size	cdr3_nt	cdr3_aa
TRBV11-2	-	TRBJ1-6	-	TGTGCCAGCAGCTCTGAGGGTATTTCGGCCCTCCACTTT	CASSSEGISALHF
TRBV19	TRBD1	TRBJ2-1	-	TGTGCCACCGGCAGGGGGCAGAATGAGCAGTTCTTC	CATGRGQNEQFF
TRBV1	-	TRBJ1-5	-	TGCACCAGCAGCCAAGGGCGCCGGGTCGGCCTGTATAGCAATCAGCCCCAGCATTTT	CTSSQGRRVGLYSNQPQHF
TRBV29-1	-	TRBJ2-7	-	TGCAGCGTTGAAGCCGGGACTCGTTACGAGCAGTACTTC	CSVEAGTRYEQYF
TRBV4-1	-	TRBJ1-3	-	TGCGCCAGCAGACAACCAGGAGGGACGGAAAACACCATATATTTT	CASRQPGGTENTIYF
TRBV11-2	TRBD1	TRBJ1-2	-	TGTGCCAGCAGCGCGGACAGGTGGGATGGCTACACCTTC	CASSADRWDGYTF
TRBV6-6	TRBD1	TRBJ2-3	-	TGTGCCAGCAGTTCGTCGGGACAGGGGAAATCAGATACGCAGTATTTT	CASSSSGQGKSDTQYF
TRBV5-1	TRBD1	TRBJ1-1	-	TGCGCCAGCAGCACCGGGACAGCGAACACTGAAGCTTTCTTT	CASSTGTANTEAFF
TRBV11-2	-	TRBJ1-1	-	TGTGCCAGCAGCTTAGATGGGGGGCCAGGGATAAGGAACACTGAAGCTTTCTTT	CASSLDGGPGIRNTEAFF
TRBV19	-	TRBJ2-1	once	TGTGCCAGTAGTATCCGGCCCGGCTTTTCTAGCCCTGAGGGCAATGAGCAGTTCTTC	CASSIRPGFSSPEGNEQFF
TRBV19	-	TRBJ1-3	few	TGTGCCAGTAGTATCGGGGCAGGGCTGACTGGAAACACCATATATTTT	CASSIGAGLTGNTIYF
TRBV3-1/TRBV3-2	TRBD1	TRBJ1-2	-	TGTGCCAGCAGCTCCCGACAGGGGGCGGGTGGCTACACCTTC	CASSSRQGAGGYTF
TRBV6-4	-	TRBJ2-3	-	TGTGCCAGCAGTGACTCGGCAGGGTCGGGCACAGATACGCAGTATTTT	CASSDSAGSGTDTQYF
TRBV5-1	TRBD2	TRBJ2-3	once	TGCGCCAGCAGCTTGGAGGGCCTGACGGGAGGGCCGGATACGCAGTATTTT	CASSLEGLTGGPDTQYF
TRBV28	TRBD2	TRBJ2-7	-	TGTGCCAGCAGAAAGCGACGAGCGGGAGCAAACGAGCAGTACTTC	CASRKRRAGANEQYF
TRBV4-2	-	TRBJ2-2	-	TGTGCCAGCAGTCTGGGCGCCGGGGAGCTGTTTTTT	CASSLGAGELFF
TRBV7-9	-	TRBJ2-5	-	TGTGCCAGCAACCTAATGGACGGCCAGGAGACCCAGTACTTC	CASNLMDGQETQYF
TRBV24-1	-	TRBJ2-2	-	TGTGCCACCAGCTCCCCCGGACAGTTTGACACCGGGGAGCTGTTTTTT	CATSSPGQFDTGELFF
TRBV19	-	TRBJ2-5	once	TGTGCCAGTAGTATAGGCCCCTTAATAGAGACCCAGTACTTC	CASSIGPLIETQYF
TRBV5-1	-	TRBJ2-5	-	TGCGCCAGCAGCTTAGCGGTAGGGGGACAAGAGACCCAGTACTTC	CASSLAVGGQETQYF
TRBV28	TRBD1	TRBJ1-2	-	TGTGCCAGCAGCGGGGGACAGCTTGGCTACACCTTC	CASSGGQLGYTF
TRBV29-1	-	TRBJ2-7	once	TGCAGCGGTGGGTTGGGGGTGGGCTACGAGCAGTACTTC	CSGGLGVGYEQYF
TRBV30	-	TRBJ1-6	-	TGTGCCGGGGCATGGGGGAGCTCCTATAATTCACCCCTCCACTTT	CAGAWGSSYNSPLHF
TRBV5-1	-	TRBJ1-2	-	TGCGCCAGCAGCTCGGGGACCTCGAACTATGGCTACACCTTC	CASSSGTSNYGYTF
TRBV6-5	-	TRBJ2-3	once	TGTGCCAGCAGACCCACAGGGCCTAGCACAGATACGCAGTATTTT	CASRPTGPSTDTQYF
TRBV28	-	TRBJ1-2	-	TGTGCCAGCAGTTGGGGGGGCGGGGGCCTCTTGTACTACACCTTC	CASSWGGGGLLYYTF
TRBV19	-	TRBJ1-3	-	TGTGCCAGCCCTAAACCGGGACTTGGAAACACCATATATTTT	CASPKPGLGNTIYF
TRBV28	-	TRBJ2-3	-	TGTGCCAGCAGTTTTGGCGGTAGCACAGATACGCAGTATTTT	CASSFGGSTDTQYF
TRBV10-3	-	TRBJ1-2	-	TGTGCCATCAGTGAGTTAGGGACGGGCGTTAACTATGGCTACACCTTC	CAISELGTGVNYGYTF
TRBV28	TRBD1	TRBJ2-5	medium-sized	TGTGCCAGCAGTTTAGACAGGGGTCAAGAGACCCAGTACTTC	CASSLDRGQETQYF
TRBV4-1	-	TRBJ1-3	-	TGCGCCAGCAGCCAAACAGGATTATCTGGAAACACCATATATTTT	CASSQTGLSGNTIYF
TRBV5-1	-	TRBJ2-2	-	TGCGCCAGCAGCTTGGCCCGCAACCGGAACACCGGGGAGCTGTTTTTT	CASSLARNRNTGELFF
TRBV7-3	TRBD2	TRBJ2-5	-	TGTGCCAGCAGCTTAAACCCGGCGGGGGGGACCCAGTACTTC	CASSLNPAGGTQYF
TRBV28	-	TRBJ1-2	-	TGTGCCAGCAGTAGCACGAAGGGCTATGGCTACACCTTC	CASSSTKGYGYTF
TRBV7-2	-	TRBJ2-5	-	TGTGCCAGCAGCTTAGCCAAAGAGACCCAGTACTTC	CASSLAKETQYF
TRBV6-2/TRBV6-3	TRBD1	TRBJ1-2	-	TGTGCCAGCAGTTACTCGGACAGGTCTAACTATGGCTACACCTTC	CASSYSDRSNYGYTF
TRBV19	-	TRBJ2-5	few	TGTGCCAGTAGTATACGTCGGGCAACGGAGTGGTACCAAGAGACCCAGTACTTC	CASSIRRATEWYQETQYF
TRBV11-3	TRBD2	TRBJ2-7	-	TGTGCCAGCAGCCCAACAGGACTAGACCACGAGCAGTACTTC	CASSPTGLDHEQYF
TRBV5-4	TRBD2	TRBJ2-7	once	TGTGCCAGCAGCCCCGGGATAGCGGGTATGATCTACGAGCAGTACTTC	CASSPGIAGMIYEQYF
TRBV5-1	TRBD2	TRBJ2-2	-	TGCGCCAGCAGCGGGACTAGCGGGGACACCGGGGAGCTGTTTTTT	CASSGTSGDTGELFF
TRBV18	TRBD2	TRBJ2-1	-	TGTGCCAGCTCCCCGGGACTAGACCCCACCTACAATGAGCAGTTCTTC	CASSPGLDPTYNEQFF
TRBV6-5	-	TRBJ1-4	-	TGTGCCAGCAGTTACAGGAGGTCTAATGAAAAACTGTTTTTT	CASSYRRSNEKLFF
TRBV9	TRBD2	TRBJ2-7	-	TGTGCCAGCAGCGCCGGGACTAGCGGGAGAATACAGTACTTC	CASSAGTSGRIQYF
TRBV28	-	TRBJ1-4	-	TGTGCCAGCAGTTTCCCAGGGGTTAGCAAGGAAAAACTGTTTTTT	CASSFPGVSKEKLFF
TRBV4-3	-	TRBJ2-7	-	TGCGCCAGCAGCCAAGATGCAGGGATGTACGAGCAGTACTTC	CASSQDAGMYEQYF
TRBV28	TRBD1	TRBJ2-7	-	TGTGCCAGCAGTCCCCACAGGGGACCGACCTACGAGCAGTACTTC	CASSPHRGPTYEQYF
TRBV5-1	-	TRBJ2-5	-	TGCGCCAGCAGAGAGACGGGAGGGGGCAAAGAGACCCAGTACTTC	CASRETGGGKETQYF
TRBV15	TRBD2	TRBJ2-1	-	TGTGCCACCGTATCCGGGACTACAAATGAGCAGTTCTTC	CATVSGTTNEQFF
TRBV30	-	TRBJ2-7	-	TGTGCCTGGAGTGCCCTGGTGGGGCCGGGCGAGCAGTACTTC	CAWSALVGPGEQYF
TRBV7-6	-	TRBJ2-7	-	TGTGCCAGCAGCTTAAATCAGGGGGGCCCCTACGAGCAGTACTTC	CASSLNQGGPYEQYF
TRBV28	-	TRBJ1-1	-	TGTGCCAGCAGTTTAAGTATCGGGGACGGGAACACTGAAGCTTTCTTT	CASSLSIGDGNTEAFF
TRBV6-5	-	TRBJ1-1	-	TGTGCCAGCATCAACAGGGTTGGGACTGAAGCTTTCTTT	CASINRVGTEAFF
TRBV3-1/TRBV3-2	TRBD1	TRBJ2-3	-	TGTGCCAGCAGCCACCCAACAGGGGATGGTACGCAGTATTTT	CASSHPTGDGTQYF
TRBV25-1	TRBD1	TRBJ2-7	-	TGTGCCAGCAGCGACAGGGTCAACGAGCAGTACTTC	CASSDRVNEQYF
TRBV11-2	TRBD1	TRBJ1-1	-	TGTGCCAGCAGCTTAAGAAGAACAGGGGGTGGTGAAGCTTTCTTT	CASSLRRTGGGEAFF